This TCR beta chain is from a study of beta chain features in type 1 diabetes (dated by TCRdb to 2016 to 2019). About the study as a whole: No differences in mean age, gender distribution, total cell number or subset yield were found between patients and healthy donors. Whereas all 30 or so donors provided naive and central memory subsets, regulatory and stem cell-like memory subsets were isolated from just 8 patients and roughly 8 healthy donors. The study compared TCRB repertoires of sorted circulating CD4+ T cell subsets between recently diagnosed type 1 diabetes patients and matched healthy donors. Across all samples, approximately 98,000,000 sorted cells were examined, and cell number per subset correlated strongly with RNA yield. Study-wide conclusions, independent of this receptor: Shorter templates might have been favored by PCR, but patient and control samples were amplified and corrected together, so both groups would have been affected equally by any skew. Type 1 diabetes patients showed a moderate but significant shortening of TCRB CDR3 length in all four CD4+ subsets. Because cDNA rather than genomic DNA was sequenced, highly expressing activated cells could have been over-represented, although no difference in activation and CD3 levels was found between groups. Fewer insertions and more nucleotide deletions at VDJ recombination sites were observed in patients with type 1 diabetes, implying thymic rearrangement abnormalities. HLA sub-analyses involved small numbers of individuals, so any influence of HLA type on TCRB rearrangement remained unresolved. Naive, central memory and regulatory TCRB repertoires appeared to be more alike among patients than among healthy donors.

Each donor gave one peripheral blood draw, roughly 0.12 L on average, collected into heparinised tubes. Using a panel that included CD45RO, CCR7, CD25, CD127, CD95 and CD27, naive, central memory, regulatory and stem cell-like memory CD4+ T cells were sorted on a BD FACSAria II. A purity above 95% was achieved for all sorted populations. Right away, PBMCs were isolated by Lymphoprep density gradient centrifugation and were stained directly, with no culture step. To minimize batch effects, samples were stained and sorted in pairs, one healthy donor with one patient per experiment. This clone came up a few times. Its cognate antigen has yet to be identified. The record has no base qualities; no much larger clone is one base away. All of the isolated RNA was reverse transcribed with the High Capacity cDNA Reverse Transcription Kit, so expressed TCRB transcripts were sequenced. Deep immunoSEQ sequencing was performed on naive, central memory and regulatory T cell samples, with an average of roughly 3.6 million total reads per sample. Sorted cells were lysed in RLT buffer, and RNA was extracted using DNase-treated RNeasy Micro or Mini kits according to cell number. Each cell subset was processed on its own to prevent cross-contamination, while patient and healthy donor samples were processed together. TCRB sequences were amplified from cDNA with the immunoSEQ multiplex PCR, producing 87-bp fragments spanning the CDR3 region. Sequencing of the amplicons was performed on the Illumina HiSeq platform. As for how the authors treated the data: PCR bias was corrected computationally using synthetic template baselines, and reads within Hamming distance 2 were collapsed, with unmergeable singletons discarded. Reads were aligned to IMGT to assign V, D and J genes, CDR3 length, and insertions or deletions at six rearrangement sites. Within each subset, clonotype counts were normalized to sorted cell number, and only after that were true diversity and Gini coefficients computed with the tcR R package. Repertoire sharing was quantified using the overlap coefficient calculated on TCRB nucleotide sequences. Imported from immuneACCESS, the table was reduced by TCRdb to in-frame sequences with V and J called. These copies leave out some clones; in studies compared against another copy, an unresolved V gene accounts for under half, and the cause of the remainder is not known. V, J and clone size were drawn from that table, and D and trimming were deduced from the DNA. The sample table contains some 190,000 clones; only one count was recorded for approximately 8.1% of them. The ten largest clonotypes hold under 0.55% of the sample.

Reading the germline V gene gives CDR1 SQVTM and CDR2 ANQGSEA. V was cut back by 4 bases and J by 4 bases, leaving a gap of 16 bases between them. The CDR3 holds 14 amino acids from the cysteine to the phenylalanine. Of the read, only the CDR3 DNA is kept; its 42 bases are in frame from base 1. The specimen was central memory CD4+ T cells from blood. This receptor was taken from a man aged 18 to 30 with type 1 diabetes. This chain is built from TRBV29-1 and TRBJ1-2; the best D guess is TRBD1, with 5 bases matching. The CDR3 protein is CSVAPGVDIYGYTF. The DNA sequence is as follows: TGCAGCGTTGCCCCGGGGGTCGACATCTATGGCTACACCTTC.